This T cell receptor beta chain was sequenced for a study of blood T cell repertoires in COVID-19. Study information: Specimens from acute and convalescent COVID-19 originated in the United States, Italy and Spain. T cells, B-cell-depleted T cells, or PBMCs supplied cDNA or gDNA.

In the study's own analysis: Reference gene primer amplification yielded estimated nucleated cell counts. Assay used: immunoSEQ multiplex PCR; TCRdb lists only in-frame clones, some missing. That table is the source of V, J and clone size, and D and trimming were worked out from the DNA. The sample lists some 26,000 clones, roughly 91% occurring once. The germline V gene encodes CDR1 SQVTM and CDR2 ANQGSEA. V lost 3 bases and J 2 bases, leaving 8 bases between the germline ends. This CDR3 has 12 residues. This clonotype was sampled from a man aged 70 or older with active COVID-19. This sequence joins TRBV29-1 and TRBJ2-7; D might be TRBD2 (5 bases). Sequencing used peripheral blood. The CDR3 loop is CSVEDGTYEQYF. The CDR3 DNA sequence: TGCAGCGTTGAGGACGGGACCTACGAGCAGTACTTC.